A selection of T cell receptor beta chains follows, all from one sample in a study of neurological immune-mediated disorders. TCRdb reprocessed the 5' RACE reads with MiXCR, giving one entry per CDR3 protein. The table includes about 59,000 distinct CDR3 sequences, about 13% detected once. The sequencing input was PBMCs. The receptors shown here come from a woman aged 55-69 years with HTLV-1-associated myelopathy (HAM/TSP). The CDR3 runs from the conserved cysteine through the conserved F or W. Fields, in order: CDR3 protein, CDR3 DNA, clone size, J gene, V gene, D gene. A D gene is named only where the DNA matches it firmly. Clone sizes are given selectively: once, few, many, or a class where the clone is expanded.

CDR3: CASSKARTVYNEQFF; DNA: TGCGCCAGCAGCAAAGCGAGAACTGTTTACAATGAGCAGTTCTTC; size: many; J: TRBJ2-1; V: TRBV5-1; D: -
CDR3: CASSLDTGVGPQHF; DNA: TGCGCCAGCAGCTTGGATACTGGAGTTGGGCCCCAGCATTTT; size: many; J: TRBJ1-5; V: TRBV5-1; D: -
CDR3: CAIKNQETQYF; DNA: TGTGCCATCAAAAACCAAGAGACCCAGTACTTC; size: many; J: TRBJ2-5; V: TRBV10-3; D: -
CDR3: CASRVDNEQFF; DNA: TGTGCCAGCAGGGTGGACAATGAGCAGTTCTTC; size: -; J: TRBJ2-1; V: TRBV6-2/TRBV6-3; D: -
CDR3: CASSQQKFGYEQYF; DNA: TGCGCCAGCAGCCAACAGAAATTCGGCTACGAGCAGTACTTC; size: many; J: TRBJ2-7; V: TRBV4-1; D: -
CDR3: CASSEQPGAGELFF; DNA: TGTGCCAGCAGTGAGCAACCGGGAGCCGGGGAGCTGTTTTTT; size: many; J: TRBJ2-2; V: TRBV6-1; D: -
CDR3: CASRRGEEKLFF; DNA: TGTGCCAGCCGCCGGGGTGAAGAAAAACTGTTTTTT; size: many; J: TRBJ1-4; V: TRBV11-2; D: -
CDR3: CASSLAVETEAFF; DNA: TGTGCCAGCAGCTTAGCGGTTGAAACTGAAGCTTTCTTT; size: many; J: TRBJ1-1; V: TRBV7-9; D: -
CDR3: CASSFKNDQYF; DNA: TGCGCCAGCAGTTTCAAAAACGATCAGTACTTC; size: -; J: TRBJ2-7; V: TRBV5-1; D: -
CDR3: CASRTADTEAFF; DNA: TGCGCCAGCAGGACAGCGGACACTGAAGCTTTCTTT; size: many; J: TRBJ1-1; V: TRBV5-1; D: -
CDR3: CSAGAGDNEQFF; DNA: TGCAGTGCTGGAGCGGGAGACAATGAGCAGTTCTTC; size: few; J: TRBJ2-1; V: TRBV20-1; D: TRBD2
CDR3: CASSKVVGGGGSNQPQHF; DNA: TGTGCCAGCAGCAAAGTGGTCGGTGGAGGGGGCTCCAATCAGCCCCAGCATTTT; size: few; J: TRBJ1-5; V: TRBV21-1; D: -
CDR3: CASSLGRGGGEQYF; DNA: TGCGCCAGCAGCTTGGGGAGAGGTGGGGGCGAGCAGTACTTC; size: many; J: TRBJ2-7; V: TRBV5-1; D: -
CDR3: CASRRGQGNQPQHF; DNA: TGTGCCAGCAGGAGGGGGCAAGGAAATCAGCCCCAGCATTTT; size: -; J: TRBJ1-5; V: TRBV12-3/TRBV12-4; D: TRBD1
CDR3: CASPQGASNTGELFF; DNA: TGTGCCAGCCCCCAGGGGGCTTCGAACACCGGGGAGCTGTTTTTT; size: many; J: TRBJ2-2; V: TRBV7-9; D: TRBD1
CDR3: CASSLGGTPRETQYF; DNA: TGCGCCAGCAGCTTGGGAGGAACACCCCGGGAGACCCAGTACTTC; size: many; J: TRBJ2-5; V: TRBV5-1; D: -
CDR3: CSARGGSGRASEQFF; DNA: TGCAGTGCTAGAGGGGGGAGCGGGAGGGCTAGTGAGCAGTTCTTC; size: many; J: TRBJ2-1; V: TRBV20-1; D: TRBD2
CDR3: CARSPGLAGEEQFF; DNA: TGTGCCAGGAGCCCGGGACTAGCGGGAGAGGAGCAGTTCTTC; size: -; J: TRBJ2-1; V: TRBV7-9; D: TRBD2
CDR3: CASRPPGRGTDTQYF; DNA: TGTGCCAGCAGGCCCCCGGGACGGGGCACAGATACGCAGTATTTT; size: many; J: TRBJ2-3; V: TRBV6-5; D: -
CDR3: CASTLAGAAGYTF; DNA: TGTGCCAGCACTCTAGCAGGGGCAGCGGGCTACACCTTC; size: many; J: TRBJ1-2; V: TRBV7-8; D: -
CDR3: CASSLEEADPLLF; DNA: TGTGCCAGCAGCTTGGAGGAGGCGGACCCCCTGCTCTTC; size: many; J: TRBJ2-1; V: TRBV5-6; D: -
CDR3: CATSSVQNSPLHF; DNA: TGTGCCACCAGCAGCGTCCAGAATTCACCCCTCCACTTT; size: many; J: TRBJ1-6; V: TRBV15; D: -
CDR3: CASSSTTSGNKQYF; DNA: TGTGCCAGCAGCTCCACCACCAGTGGGAATAAGCAGTATTTT; size: once; J: TRBJ2-3; V: TRBV7-9; D: -
CDR3: CASSPLGGANVLTF; DNA: TGTGCCAGCAGCCCCTTAGGTGGGGCCAACGTCCTGACTTTC; size: many; J: TRBJ2-6; V: TRBV14; D: -
CDR3: CSVEGRHREGYTF; DNA: TGCAGCGTTGAAGGGAGACACCGAGAAGGCTACACCTTC; size: -; J: TRBJ1-2; V: TRBV29-1; D: -
CDR3: CASSGLSSYEQYF; DNA: TGTGCCAGTAGCGGGTTGAGCTCCTACGAGCAGTACTTC; size: many; J: TRBJ2-7; V: TRBV5-5; D: TRBD2
CDR3: CSAGSGSSYEQYF; DNA: TGCAGCGCTGGAAGCGGGTCCTCCTACGAGCAGTACTTC; size: many; J: TRBJ2-7; V: TRBV29-1; D: -
CDR3: CASSRRGNYGYTF; DNA: TGTGCCAGCAGCCGCAGGGGCAACTATGGCTACACCTTC; size: many; J: TRBJ1-2; V: TRBV3-1; D: -
CDR3: CASSLVGGSGQETQYF; DNA: TGTGCCAGCAGCCTCGTCGGGGGTAGCGGACAAGAGACCCAGTACTTC; size: many; J: TRBJ2-5; V: TRBV7-3; D: -
CDR3: CASSRHSRGYYGYTF; DNA: TGTGCCAGCAGCCGACACAGCAGGGGGTACTATGGCTACACCTTC; size: many; J: TRBJ1-2; V: TRBV7-2; D: TRBD1
CDR3: CASSPLDNNYGYTF; DNA: TGTGCCAGCTCACCACTGGACAATAACTATGGCTACACCTTC; size: -; J: TRBJ1-2; V: TRBV18; D: -
CDR3: CASMGRLAGAYEQYF; DNA: TGTGCCAGCATGGGCCGATTAGCGGGAGCCTACGAGCAGTACTTC; size: many; J: TRBJ2-7; V: TRBV6-2/TRBV6-3; D: TRBD2
CDR3: CASTPEGGSFYNEQFF; DNA: TGTGCCAGCACTCCTGAAGGGGGGAGTTTTTACAATGAGCAGTTCTTC; size: -; J: TRBJ2-1; V: TRBV6-1; D: -
CDR3: CASSPRDSSSYNEQFF; DNA: TGTGCCAGCAGTCCGCGGGACAGCAGCTCCTACAATGAGCAGTTCTTC; size: -; J: TRBJ2-1; V: TRBV12-3/TRBV12-4; D: -
CDR3: CSARDTAGQIGYTF; DNA: TGCAGTGCTAGAGATACTGCGGGGCAGATCGGCTACACCTTC; size: many; J: TRBJ1-2; V: TRBV20-1; D: -
CDR3: CASKDYYTDTQYF; DNA: TGTGCCAGCAAGGACTACTACACAGATACGCAGTATTTT; size: many; J: TRBJ2-3; V: TRBV27; D: -
CDR3: CATSRGEAGGSSYEQYF; DNA: TGTGCCACCAGCAGAGGAGAGGCCGGAGGGAGCTCCTACGAGCAGTACTTC; size: many; J: TRBJ2-7; V: TRBV15; D: -
CDR3: CASKFGDSNQPQHF; DNA: TGTGCCAGCAAGTTTGGGGATAGCAATCAGCCCCAGCATTTT; size: -; J: TRBJ1-5; V: TRBV6-1; D: -
CDR3: CSAKAAGTGGQQYF; DNA: TGCAGTGCTAAGGCCGCCGGGACAGGGGGCCAGCAGTACTTC; size: many; J: TRBJ2-7; V: TRBV20-1; D: TRBD1
CDR3: CSARGTSLEEQYF; DNA: TGCAGTGCTAGAGGGACCTCTCTTGAGGAGCAGTACTTC; size: many; J: TRBJ2-7; V: TRBV20-1; D: -
CDR3: CASSEAAVSSGNTIYF; DNA: TGTGCCAGCAGTGAAGCGGCAGTGTCCTCTGGAAACACCATATATTTT; size: many; J: TRBJ1-3; V: TRBV6-1; D: -